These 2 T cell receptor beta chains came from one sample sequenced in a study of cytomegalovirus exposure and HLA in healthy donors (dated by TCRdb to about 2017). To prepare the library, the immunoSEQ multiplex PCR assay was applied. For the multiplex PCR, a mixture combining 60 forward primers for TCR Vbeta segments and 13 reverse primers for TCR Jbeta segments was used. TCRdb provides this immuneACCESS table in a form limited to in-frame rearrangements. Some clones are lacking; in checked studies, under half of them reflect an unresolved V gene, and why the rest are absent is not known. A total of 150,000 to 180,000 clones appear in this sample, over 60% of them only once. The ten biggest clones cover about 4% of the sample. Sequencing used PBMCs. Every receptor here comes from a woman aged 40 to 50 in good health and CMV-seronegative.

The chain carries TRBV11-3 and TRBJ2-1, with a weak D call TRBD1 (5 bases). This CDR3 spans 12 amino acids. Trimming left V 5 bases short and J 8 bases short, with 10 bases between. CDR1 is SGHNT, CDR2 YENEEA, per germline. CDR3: CASSLRVDEQFF. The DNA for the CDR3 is TGTGCCAGCAGCCTCAGGGTCGATGAGCAGTTCTTC.

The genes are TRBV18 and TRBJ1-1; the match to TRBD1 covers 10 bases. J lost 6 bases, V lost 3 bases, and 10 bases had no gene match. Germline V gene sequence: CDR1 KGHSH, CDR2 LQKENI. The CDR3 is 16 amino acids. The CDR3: CASSPVDRGSAAEAFF. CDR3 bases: TGTGCCAGCTCACCTGTGGACAGGGGGAGTGCGGCTGAAGCTTTCTTT.